This T cell receptor beta chain originates from a study of radiotherapy plus CTLA-4 blockade in lung cancer. Using immunoSEQ multiplex PCR, the repertoire was profiled, and TCRdb retains in-frame clones only, with some absent. Of approximately 52,000 clones listed, roughly 83% are singletons. This CDR3 contains 15 residues. CDR1 and CDR2 (germline): SGHVS, FQNEAQ. The ends were cut back, 1 base at V and 5 bases at J, with 15 bases in the middle. This clone occurred a few times. The starting material was peripheral blood, obtained from a patient treated with radiotherapy plus ipilimumab. The J gene is TRBJ2-7, the V gene TRBV7-8, with D possibly TRBD1 on 6 matching bases. This receptor was taken from a human donor with non-small cell lung cancer who had a complete response to radiotherapy plus ipilimumab. CDR3 coding DNA: TGTGCCAGCAGCTTAGAAGGGTTCAGGGGAAACGAGCAGTACTTC. Encoded protein: CASSLEGFRGNEQYF.